Below, 11 T cell receptor beta chains from the same sample are listed, as sequenced in a study of T cell changes during pregnancy in multiple sclerosis. Sequencing was performed with immunoSEQ multiplex PCR; in TCRdb, only in-frame clones are kept and a portion is missing. The sample has over 45,000 clones, 92% seen once. Here the sequenced sample was CD4+ T cells from peripheral blood mononuclear cells, taken after pregnancy. These receptors were taken from a female donor with multiple sclerosis, enrolled in a pregnancy study.

The rearrangement joins TRBV5-1 to TRBJ2-3, with 12 positions matching TRBD2. The CDR3 covers 16 residues. After removal of 4 bases from V and 2 bases from J, the junction contained 5 bases not matched to a gene. Germline V gene data show CDR1 as SGHRS and CDR2 as YFSETQ. CDR3 loop: CASSPRTSGDTDTQYF. CDR3 DNA: TGCGCCAGCAGCCCTCGGACTAGCGGGGACACAGATACGCAGTATTTT.

The chain combines TRBV7-6 with TRBJ2-5; D ambiguous. V shed 5 bases and J shed 5 bases, with 15 bases lying between them. This CDR3 comprises 14 residues. Germline CDR1 and CDR2: SGHVS and FNYEAQ. The CDR3 nucleotides read TGTGCCAGCAGCCAAGCTATAAGGCGGGAGACCCAGTACTTC. Translation: CASSQAIRRETQYF.

The CDR3 spells CASSLGRGQNEKLFF. The CDR3 nucleotides read TGCGCCAGCAGCTTGGGTAGGGGGCAAAATGAAAAACTGTTTTTT. This sequence joins TRBV5-1 and TRBJ1-4; 7 bases map to TRBD1. Germline CDR1 reads SGHRS; CDR2 reads YFSETQ. The CDR3 has 15 residues. The trim removed 0 bases at V and 5 bases at J, leaving 4 bases unmatched. Looking up the rest from reference TRBV5-1 and TRBJ1-4 gives the full variable domain: KAGVTQTPRYLIKTRGQQVTLSCSPISGHRSVSWYQQTPGQGLQFLFEYFSETQRNKGNFPGRFSGRQFSNSRSEMNVSTLELGDSALYLCASSLGRGQNEKLFFGSGTQLSVL.

The chain couples TRBV15 to TRBJ2-1; 7 positions match TRBD2. The germline V gene has CDR1 LNHNV and CDR2 YYDKDF (reference sequence). With 4 bases clipped from V and 7 bases from J, the junction kept 4 bases outside the gene matches. The CDR3 runs to 13 residues. In DNA, the CDR3 is TGTGCCACCAGCAAGTGGGGAGGGAATGAGCAGTTCTTC. Its protein product is CATSKWGGNEQFF.

V usage is TRBV11-2 and J usage is TRBJ1-1, with TRBD1 identical over 9 bases. In germline, CDR1 is SGHAT, CDR2 FQNNGV. With V trimmed by 5 bases and J by 4 bases, 8 bases remained unmatched. CDR3 length: 15 residues. The CDR3 bases are TGTGCCAGCAGCCCCACAGGGGGCTTTGGCACTGAAGCTTTCTTT. Protein: CASSPTGGFGTEAFF.

The rearrangement joins TRBV11-2 to TRBJ2-5; 15 positions agree with TRBD2. CDR3 length: 17 residues. Germline loops: CDR1 SGHAT, CDR2 FQNNGV. V shed 4 bases and J 5 bases; nucleotides not matched to a gene: 8. CDR3: CASSSGLAGGPRETQYF. CDR3 nucleotide sequence: TGTGCCAGCAGCTCTGGACTAGCGGGAGGGCCGAGGGAGACCCAGTACTTC.

The chain recombines TRBV19 with TRBJ2-7, with D tentatively TRBD2 (5 bases). This CDR3 is built from 13 residues. Per germline, CDR1 LNHDA and CDR2 SQIVND (reference sequence). Trimming removed 2 bases from V and 0 bases from J, with 5 bases in between. The CDR3, as DNA: TGTGCCAGTAGTATACGGGACTCCTACGAGCAGTACTTC. Translated, it gives CASSIRDSYEQYF.

CDR3 protein: CASSLAGAGEPQHF. The CDR3 coding sequence is TGTGCCAGCAGTTTAGCAGGGGCCGGGGAGCCCCAGCATTTT. The rearrangement uses TRBV27 and TRBJ1-5; TRBD1 is a possible D gene (6 bases). V was clipped by 2 bases and J by 8 bases, with 13 bases between them. Germline CDR1 reads MNHEY; CDR2 reads SMNVEV (reference sequence). This CDR3 comprises 14 residues.

The rearrangement joins TRBV29-1 to TRBJ2-3; no definite D call. This CDR3 contains 12 residues. V was shortened by 0 bases and J by 6 bases, with 7 bases between the two germline ends. Germline CDR1 and CDR2: SQVTM and ANQGSEA. The CDR3 protein is CSVEDGSDTQYF. The CDR3 DNA is TGCAGCGTTGAAGACGGGTCCGATACGCAGTATTTT.

The rearrangement links TRBV13 to TRBJ2-7; TRBD1 is a possible D gene (6 bases). CDR1 PRHDT and CDR2 FYEKMQ come from the germline V gene (reference sequence). The V gene lost 3 bases and the J gene lost 2 bases, with 8 bases spanning the gap. The CDR3 runs to 13 residues. The CDR3 is CASSLGQPYEQYF. The DNA of the CDR3 is TGTGCCAGCAGCTTGGGACAACCCTACGAGCAGTACTTC.

The chain carries TRBV29-1 and TRBJ2-2; 8 bases align to TRBD2. There are 13 residues in the CDR3. Losses at the gene ends were 4 bases for V and 7 bases for J; bases not matched to a gene: 5. Germline CDR1 is SQVTM and CDR2 is ANQGSEA. The CDR3, as DNA: TGCAGCGTTGGTTCCAGCGGGGGCGGGGAGCTGTTTTTT. Translating gives CSVGSSGGGELFF.